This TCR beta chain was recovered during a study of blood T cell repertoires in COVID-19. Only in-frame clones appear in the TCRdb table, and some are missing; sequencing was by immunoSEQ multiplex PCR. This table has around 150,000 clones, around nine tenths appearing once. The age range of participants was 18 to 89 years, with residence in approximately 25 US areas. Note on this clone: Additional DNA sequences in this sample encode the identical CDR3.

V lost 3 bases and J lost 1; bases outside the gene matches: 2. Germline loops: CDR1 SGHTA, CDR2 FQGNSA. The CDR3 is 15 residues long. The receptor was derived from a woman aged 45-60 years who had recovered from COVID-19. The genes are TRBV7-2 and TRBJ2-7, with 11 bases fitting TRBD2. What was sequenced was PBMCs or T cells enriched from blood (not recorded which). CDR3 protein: CASSFSSGGSYEQYF. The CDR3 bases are TGTGCCAGCAGCTTCTCTAGCGGGGGGTCCTACGAGCAGTACTTC.